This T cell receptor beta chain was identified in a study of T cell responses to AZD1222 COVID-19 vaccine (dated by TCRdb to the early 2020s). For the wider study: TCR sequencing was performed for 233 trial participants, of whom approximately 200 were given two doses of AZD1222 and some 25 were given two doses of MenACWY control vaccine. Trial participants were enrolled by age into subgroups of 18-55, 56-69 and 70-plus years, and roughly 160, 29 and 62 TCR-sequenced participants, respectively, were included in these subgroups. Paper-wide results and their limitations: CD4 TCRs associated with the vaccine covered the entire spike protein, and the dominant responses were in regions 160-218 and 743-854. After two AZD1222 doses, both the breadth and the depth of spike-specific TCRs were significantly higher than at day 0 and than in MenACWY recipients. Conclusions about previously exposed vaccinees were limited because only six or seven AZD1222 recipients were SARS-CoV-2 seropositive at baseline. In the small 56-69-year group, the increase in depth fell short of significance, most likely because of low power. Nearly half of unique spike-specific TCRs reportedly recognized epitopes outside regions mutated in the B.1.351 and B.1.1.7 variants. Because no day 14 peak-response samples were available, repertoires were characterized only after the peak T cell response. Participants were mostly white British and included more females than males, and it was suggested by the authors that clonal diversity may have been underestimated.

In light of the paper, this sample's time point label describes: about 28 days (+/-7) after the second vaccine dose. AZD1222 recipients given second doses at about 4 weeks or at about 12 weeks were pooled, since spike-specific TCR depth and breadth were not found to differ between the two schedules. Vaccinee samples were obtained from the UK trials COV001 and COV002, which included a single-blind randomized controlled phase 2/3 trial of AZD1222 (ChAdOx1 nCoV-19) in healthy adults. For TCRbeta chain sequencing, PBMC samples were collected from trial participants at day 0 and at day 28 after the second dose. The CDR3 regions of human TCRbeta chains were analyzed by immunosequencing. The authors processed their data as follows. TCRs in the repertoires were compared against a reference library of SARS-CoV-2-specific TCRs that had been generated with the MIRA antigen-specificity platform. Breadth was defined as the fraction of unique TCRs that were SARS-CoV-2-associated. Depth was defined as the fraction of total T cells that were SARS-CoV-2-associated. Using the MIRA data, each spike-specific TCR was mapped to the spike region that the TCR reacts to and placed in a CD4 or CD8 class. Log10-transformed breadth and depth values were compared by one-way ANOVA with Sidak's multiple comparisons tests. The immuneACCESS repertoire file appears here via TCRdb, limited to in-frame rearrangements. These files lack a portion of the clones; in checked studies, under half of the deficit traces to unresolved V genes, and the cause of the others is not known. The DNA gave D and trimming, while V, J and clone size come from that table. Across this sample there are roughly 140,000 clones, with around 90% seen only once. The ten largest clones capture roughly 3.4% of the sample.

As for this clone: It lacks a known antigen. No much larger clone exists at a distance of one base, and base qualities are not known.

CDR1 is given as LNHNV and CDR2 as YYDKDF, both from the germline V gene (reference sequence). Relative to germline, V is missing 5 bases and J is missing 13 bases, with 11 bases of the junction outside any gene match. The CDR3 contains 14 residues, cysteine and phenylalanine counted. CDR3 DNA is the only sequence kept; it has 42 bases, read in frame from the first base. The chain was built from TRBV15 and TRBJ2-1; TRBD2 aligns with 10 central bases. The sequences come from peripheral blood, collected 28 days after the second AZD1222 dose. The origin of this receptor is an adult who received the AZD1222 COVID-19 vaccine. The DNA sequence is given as TGTGCCACCAGCGACCCCAGCAAGCGGGAGGGCCAGTTCTTC. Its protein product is CATSDPSKREGQFF. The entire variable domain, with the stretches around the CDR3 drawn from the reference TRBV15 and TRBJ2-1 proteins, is DAMVIQNPRYQVTQFGKPVTLSCSQTLNHNVMYWYQQKSSQAPKLLFHYYDKDFNNEADTPDNFQSRRPNTSFCFLDIRSPGLGDTAMYLCATSDPSKREGQFFGPGTRLTVL.